Sequencing of this T cell receptor (beta chain) was carried out in a study of identical twins. Study-level results: The study based its conclusions on cross-sectional statistical analysis and did not follow the same donors.

TCRdb re-called the 5' RACE reads through MiXCR, storing one row per CDR3 protein. The data hold around 1.7 million distinct CDR3 sequences, with less than 35% observed a single time. Per the germline V gene, CDR1 is SGHAT and CDR2 is FQNNGV. The V end was cut by 5 bases, the J end by 9 bases, with 26 bases between. This CDR3 spans 16 amino acids. Many counts were recorded for this clonotype. The antigen is undetermined. The V and J genes are TRBV11-2 and TRBJ2-7, with D uncertain. The TCR originated in a newborn girl in good health. The sample was cord blood. This chain's CDR3 is CASSAPGNPIKRAQYF. Here the CDR3 DNA reads TGTGCCAGCAGCGCCCCGGGCAACCCCATAAAGAGAGCGCAGTACTTC.